This TCR beta chain was captured by sequencing in a study of identical twins. Study observations and caveats: Excess sharing between twins was weaker in beta out-of-frame sequences. Abundant cord blood beta clonotypes carried fewer insertions; memory repertoires showed none.

In regard to this clonotype: Its antigen remains unknown.

CDR1 is SGHTA and CDR2 is FQGNSA in the germline V gene. The CDR3 totals 15 residues. The ends were cut back, 5 bases at V and 7 bases at J, with 20 bases in the middle. One entry per CDR3 protein results from TCRdb running MiXCR on the 5' RACE reads. The profile shows under 900,000 distinct CDR3 sequences, about 20% of them singletons. Only healthy Caucasians were included as donors. The sample also formed part of further work on T cells expressing NK-cell markers. That paper adds: NKG2C+ dominant clonotype frequencies in a handful of donors were 1.0-7.0% of CD8+ T cells.

Sequenced sample: PBMCs. The chain has TRBV7-2 and TRBJ1-1, with D tentatively TRBD1 (5 bases). This sequence originates from a woman aged 18-29 years in good health. CDR3 nucleotides: TGTGCCAGCAGCGCATCCTACTTGGGGGTCCGTGAAGCTTTCTTT. Amino acid sequence: CASSASYLGVREAFF.